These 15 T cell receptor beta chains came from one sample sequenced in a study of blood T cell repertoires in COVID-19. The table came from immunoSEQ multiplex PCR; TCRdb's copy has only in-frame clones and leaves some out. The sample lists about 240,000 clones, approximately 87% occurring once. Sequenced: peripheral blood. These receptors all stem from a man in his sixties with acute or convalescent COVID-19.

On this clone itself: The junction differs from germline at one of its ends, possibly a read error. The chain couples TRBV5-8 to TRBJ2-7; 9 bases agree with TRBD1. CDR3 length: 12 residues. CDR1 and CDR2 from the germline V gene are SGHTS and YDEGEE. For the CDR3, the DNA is TGTGCCAGCAGCTTGGCGGAGGGACAGGGTCTCTTC. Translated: CASSLAEGQGLF.

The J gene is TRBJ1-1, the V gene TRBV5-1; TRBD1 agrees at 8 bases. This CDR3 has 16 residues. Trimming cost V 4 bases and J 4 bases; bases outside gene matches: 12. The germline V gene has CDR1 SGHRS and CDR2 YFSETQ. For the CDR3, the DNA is TGCGCCAGCAGCATACGACAGGGGACGAGTGGCACTGAAGCTTTCTTT. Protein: CASSIRQGTSGTEAFF.

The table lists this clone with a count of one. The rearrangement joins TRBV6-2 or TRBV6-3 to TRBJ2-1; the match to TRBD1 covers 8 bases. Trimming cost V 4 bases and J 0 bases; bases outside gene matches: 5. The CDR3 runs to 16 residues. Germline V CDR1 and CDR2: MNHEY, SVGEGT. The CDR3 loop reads CASSFFTGGSYNEQFF. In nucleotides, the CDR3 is TGTGCCAGCAGTTTTTTCACAGGGGGCTCCTACAATGAGCAGTTCTTC.

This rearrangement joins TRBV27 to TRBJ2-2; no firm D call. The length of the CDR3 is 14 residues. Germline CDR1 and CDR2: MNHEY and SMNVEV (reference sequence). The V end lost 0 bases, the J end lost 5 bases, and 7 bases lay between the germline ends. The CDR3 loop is CASSLSLETGELFF. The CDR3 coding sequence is TGTGCCAGCAGTTTATCCCTGGAGACCGGGGAGCTGTTTTTT.

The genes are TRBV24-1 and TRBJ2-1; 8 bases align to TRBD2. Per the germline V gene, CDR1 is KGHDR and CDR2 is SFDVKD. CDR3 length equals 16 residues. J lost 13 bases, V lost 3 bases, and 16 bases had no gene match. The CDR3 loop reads CATSDRAGATYLDQFF. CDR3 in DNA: TGTGCCACCAGTGATAGAGCGGGAGCTACGTACCTTGATCAGTTCTTC.

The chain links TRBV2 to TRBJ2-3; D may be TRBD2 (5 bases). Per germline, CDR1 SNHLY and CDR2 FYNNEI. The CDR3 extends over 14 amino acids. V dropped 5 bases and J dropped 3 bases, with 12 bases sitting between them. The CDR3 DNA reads TGTGCCAGCAGTCCGGACTCAGGTACAGATACGCAGTATTTT. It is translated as CASSPDSGTDTQYF.

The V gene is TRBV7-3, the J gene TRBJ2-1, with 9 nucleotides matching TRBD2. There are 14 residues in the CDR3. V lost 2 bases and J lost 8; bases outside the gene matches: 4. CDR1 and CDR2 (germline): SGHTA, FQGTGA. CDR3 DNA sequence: TGTGCCAGCAGCTTAGCGGGAGGGGTCTATGAGCAGTTCTTC. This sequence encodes CASSLAGGVYEQFF. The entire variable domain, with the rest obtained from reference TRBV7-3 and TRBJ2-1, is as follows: GAGVSQTPSNKVTEKGKYVELRCDPISGHTALYWYRQSLGQGPEFLIYFQGTGAADDSGLPNDRFFAVRPEGSVSTLKIQRTERGDSAVYLCASSLAGGVYEQFFGPGTRLTVL.

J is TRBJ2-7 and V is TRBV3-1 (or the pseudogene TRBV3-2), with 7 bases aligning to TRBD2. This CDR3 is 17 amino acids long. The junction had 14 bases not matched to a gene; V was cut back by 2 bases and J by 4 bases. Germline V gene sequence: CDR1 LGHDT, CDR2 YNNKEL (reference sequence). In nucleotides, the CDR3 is TGTGCCAGCAGCCAATGGGCTAGCGGCCCTAACTGGTACGAGCAGTACTTC. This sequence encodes CASSQWASGPNWYEQYF.

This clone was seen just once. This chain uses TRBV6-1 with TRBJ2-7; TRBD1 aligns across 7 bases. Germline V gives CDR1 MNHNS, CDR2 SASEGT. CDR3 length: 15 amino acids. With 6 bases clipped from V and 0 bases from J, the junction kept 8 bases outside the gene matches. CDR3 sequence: CASRPQGSYSYEQYF. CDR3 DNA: TGTGCCAGCAGACCACAGGGGTCCTACTCCTACGAGCAGTACTTC.

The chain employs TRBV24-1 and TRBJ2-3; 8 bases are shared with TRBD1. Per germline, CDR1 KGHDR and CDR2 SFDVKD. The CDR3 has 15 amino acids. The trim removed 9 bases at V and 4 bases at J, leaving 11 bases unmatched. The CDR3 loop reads CATSDQGAPPDTQYF. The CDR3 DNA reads TGTGCCACCTCGGATCAGGGGGCCCCCCCAGATACGCAGTATTTT.

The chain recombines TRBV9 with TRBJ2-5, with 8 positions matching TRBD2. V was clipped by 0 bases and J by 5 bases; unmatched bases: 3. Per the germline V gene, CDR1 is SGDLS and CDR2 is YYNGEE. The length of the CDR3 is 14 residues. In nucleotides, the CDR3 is TGTGCCAGCAGCGTAGGCCTAGCGGGCGAGACCCAGTACTTC. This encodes CASSVGLAGETQYF.

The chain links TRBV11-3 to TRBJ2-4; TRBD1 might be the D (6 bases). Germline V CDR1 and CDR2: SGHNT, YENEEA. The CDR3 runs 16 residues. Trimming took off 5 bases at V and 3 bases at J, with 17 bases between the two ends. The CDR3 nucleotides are TGTGCCAGCAGCCCTAGGGCATCAGGGGTCAAAAACATTCAGTACTTC. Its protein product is CASSPRASGVKNIQYF.

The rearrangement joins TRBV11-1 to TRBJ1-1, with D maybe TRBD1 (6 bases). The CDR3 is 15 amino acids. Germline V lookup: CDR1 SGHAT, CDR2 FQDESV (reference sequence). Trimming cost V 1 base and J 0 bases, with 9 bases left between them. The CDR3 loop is CASSLGDIMNTEAFF. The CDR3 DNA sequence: TGTGCCAGCAGCTTAGGGGACATTATGAACACTGAAGCTTTCTTT.

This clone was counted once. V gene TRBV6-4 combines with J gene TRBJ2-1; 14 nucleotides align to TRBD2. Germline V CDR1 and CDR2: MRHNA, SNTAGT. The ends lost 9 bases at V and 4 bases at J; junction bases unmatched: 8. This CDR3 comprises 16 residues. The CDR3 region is CASTGTSGSPYNEQFF. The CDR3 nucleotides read TGTGCCAGTACTGGGACTAGCGGGAGTCCTTACAATGAGCAGTTCTTC.

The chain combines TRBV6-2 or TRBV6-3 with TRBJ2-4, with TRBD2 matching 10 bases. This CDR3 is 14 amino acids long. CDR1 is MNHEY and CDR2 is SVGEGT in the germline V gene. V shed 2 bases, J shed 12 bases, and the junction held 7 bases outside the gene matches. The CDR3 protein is CASSYPGLARGQYF. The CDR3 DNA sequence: TGTGCCAGCAGTTACCCGGGACTAGCGCGGGGTCAGTACTTC.